This TCR beta chain emerged from a study of T cells in localized non-small cell lung cancer. Study-wide results and caveats: Owing to sequencing of a solitary tumor region, heterogeneity cannot be discounted. The study found T cell clonality highest in uninvolved adjacent lung, above tumor.

Comments on this clone: Its antigen is not known.

V was pared by 3 bases and J by 1 base, with 9 bases between. This CDR3 spans 14 amino acids. CDR1 is KGHSH, CDR2 LQKENI, per germline. Method: immunoSEQ multiplex PCR; TCRdb's copy keeps in-frame clones and lacks some. The table includes about 24,000 clones, roughly 90% detected once. Specimen: peripheral blood, collected before any cancer treatment. This receptor was taken from a male donor aged 60 or older with stage I squamous cell lung carcinoma. This sequence joins TRBV18 and TRBJ1-1; D not certain. CDR3 in amino acids: CASSPWVGNTEAFF. CDR3 DNA: TGTGCCAGCTCACCGTGGGTCGGGAACACTGAAGCTTTCTTT.